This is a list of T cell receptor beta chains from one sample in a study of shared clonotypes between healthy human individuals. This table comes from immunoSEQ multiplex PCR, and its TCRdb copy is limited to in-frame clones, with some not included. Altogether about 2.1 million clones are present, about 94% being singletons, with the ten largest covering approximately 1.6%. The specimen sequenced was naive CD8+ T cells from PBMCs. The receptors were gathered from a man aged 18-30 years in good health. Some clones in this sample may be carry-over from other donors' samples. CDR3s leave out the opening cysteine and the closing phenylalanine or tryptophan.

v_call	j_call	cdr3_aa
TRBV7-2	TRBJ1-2	ASSSDRIYGYT
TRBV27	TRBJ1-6	ASSSTVMSLH
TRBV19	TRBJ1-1	ASSIPGGSTEAF
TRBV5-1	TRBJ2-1	ASSWDPDSSYNEQF
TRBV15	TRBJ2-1	ATSRAATGVPHEQF
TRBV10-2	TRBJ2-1	ASRTGPSGFNEQF
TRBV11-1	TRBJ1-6	ASSLVAVRASPLH
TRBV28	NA	ASSPGTGYEQY
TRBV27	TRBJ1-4	ASSPGQETTNEKLF
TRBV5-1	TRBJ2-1	ASSARAGGPNNEQF
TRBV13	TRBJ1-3	ASSERQGPYTIY
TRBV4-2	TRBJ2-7	ASSQESGTSGNYEQY
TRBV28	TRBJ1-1	ASSYSPGQGDTEAF
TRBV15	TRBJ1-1	ATLGQKNTEAF
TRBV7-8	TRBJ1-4	ASSLAGRGWETTNEKLF
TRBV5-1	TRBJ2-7	ASSLGGQGLYEQY
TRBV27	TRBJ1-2	ASSFNPGTEILYGYT
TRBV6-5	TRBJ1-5	ASSWDRGQPQH
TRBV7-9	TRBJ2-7	ASSLDRESYEQY
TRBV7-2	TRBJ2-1	ASSLVYGVINEQF
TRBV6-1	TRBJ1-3	ASSEGGDGNTIY
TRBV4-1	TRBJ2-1	ASSPAASGGLYNEQF
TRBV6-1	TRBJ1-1	ASGKGLNTEAF
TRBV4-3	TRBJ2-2	ASSQDTAGGNTGELF
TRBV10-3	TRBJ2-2	AITGTSGPRCRELF
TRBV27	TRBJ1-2	ASSLGRRPYGYT
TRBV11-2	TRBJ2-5	ASSSGADLQETQY
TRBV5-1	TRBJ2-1	ASSSWTDNEQF
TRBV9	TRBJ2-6	ASSSPLAGSGANVLT
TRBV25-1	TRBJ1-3	ASSEWRVENTIY
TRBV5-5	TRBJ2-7	ASSLGPGSSYEQY
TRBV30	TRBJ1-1	AWSGVSDTEAF
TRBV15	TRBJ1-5	ATSRLRIGAGQPQH
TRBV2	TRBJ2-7	ASSEGNSAYEQY
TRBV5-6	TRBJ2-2	ASSLPEGRGTGELF
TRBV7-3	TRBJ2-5	ASSLTTSGTQY
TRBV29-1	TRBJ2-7	STRGAQTYEQY
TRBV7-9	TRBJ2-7	ASSSVLAAYEQY
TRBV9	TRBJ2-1	ASSASGGAYNEQF
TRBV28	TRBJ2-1	ASSLLQVTYNEQF
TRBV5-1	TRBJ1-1	ASSLIRDSTEAF
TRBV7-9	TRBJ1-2	ASTEWGAASPDYGYT
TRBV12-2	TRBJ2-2	ASRLKDGRPSRDTGELF
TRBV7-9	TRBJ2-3	ASSRRGRTDTQY
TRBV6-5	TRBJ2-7	ASSYTGHGDEQY
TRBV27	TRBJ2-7	ASSSDSSGPYSGQY
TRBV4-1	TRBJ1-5	ASSQEGGSSNQPQH
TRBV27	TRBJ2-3	ASSLSLGTRGDTQY
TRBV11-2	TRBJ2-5	ASSPKTQGEETQY
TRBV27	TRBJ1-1	ASGTSATEAF
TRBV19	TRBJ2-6	ASSIDRRAAGANVLT
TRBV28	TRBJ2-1	ASGQGAYNEQF
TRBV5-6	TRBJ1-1	ASSTGSRTIGTEAF
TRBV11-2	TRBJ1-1	ASSLGGTGFDTEAF
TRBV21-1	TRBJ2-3	ASSNGGLELPDTQY